This entry is about one TCR beta chain. Documented treatment: oral pan-JAK inhibitor, 5-10 mg twice daily. The data belong to a study of CD8+ T cells in alopecia areata. This CDR3 contains 15 residues. V shed 1 base and J shed 2 bases, with 12 bases lying between them. Germline V gene lookup returns CDR1 MGHRA and CDR2 YSYEKL. Reverse transcribed after extraction, RNA yielded cDNA as the sequencing template. This table comes from immunoSEQ multiplex PCR, and its TCRdb copy is limited to in-frame clones, with some not included. The sample lists over 90,000 clones, under 90% occurring once. This clonotype originated in a human donor with alopecia areata. This specimen was CD8+ T cells sorted from blood, taken between weeks 30 and 35, from a patient treated with tofacitinib. This chain links TRBV4-1 with TRBJ2-7, with D possibly TRBD2 on 6 matching bases. The CDR3 DNA reads TGCGCCAGCAGCCAAGTTCCGGGAGCGACCTACGAGCAGTACTTC. This codes for CASSQVPGATYEQYF.